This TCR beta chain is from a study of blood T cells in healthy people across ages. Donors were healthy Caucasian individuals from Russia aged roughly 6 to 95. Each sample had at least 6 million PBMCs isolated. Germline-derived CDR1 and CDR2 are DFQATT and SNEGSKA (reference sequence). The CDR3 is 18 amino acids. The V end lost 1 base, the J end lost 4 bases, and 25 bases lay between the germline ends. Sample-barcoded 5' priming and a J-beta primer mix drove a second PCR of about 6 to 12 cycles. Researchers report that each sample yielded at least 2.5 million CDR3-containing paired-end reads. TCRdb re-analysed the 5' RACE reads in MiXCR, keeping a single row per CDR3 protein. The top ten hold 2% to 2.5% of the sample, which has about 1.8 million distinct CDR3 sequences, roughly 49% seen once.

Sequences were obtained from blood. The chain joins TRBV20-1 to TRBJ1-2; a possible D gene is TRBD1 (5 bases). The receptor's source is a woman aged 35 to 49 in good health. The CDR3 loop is CSARGLRTGTPRGYGYTF. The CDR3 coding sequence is TGCAGTGCTAGAGGCCTAAGAACCGGTACGCCGAGGGGCTATGGCTACACCTTC.